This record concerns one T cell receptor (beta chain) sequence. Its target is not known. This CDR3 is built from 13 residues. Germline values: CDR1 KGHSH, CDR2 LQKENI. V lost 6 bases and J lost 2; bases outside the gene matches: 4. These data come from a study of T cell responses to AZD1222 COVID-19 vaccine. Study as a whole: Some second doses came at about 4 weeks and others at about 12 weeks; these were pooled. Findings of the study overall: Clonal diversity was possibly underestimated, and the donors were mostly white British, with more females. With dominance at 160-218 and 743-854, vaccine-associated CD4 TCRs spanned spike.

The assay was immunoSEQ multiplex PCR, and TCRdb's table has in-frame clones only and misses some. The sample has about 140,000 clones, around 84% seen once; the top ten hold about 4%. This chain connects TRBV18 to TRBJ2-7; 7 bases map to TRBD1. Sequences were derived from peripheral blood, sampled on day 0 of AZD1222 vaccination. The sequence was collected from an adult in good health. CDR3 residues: CASSPGQPYEQYF. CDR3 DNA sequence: TGTGCCAGCTCCCCGGGACAGCCCTACGAGCAGTACTTC.